This T cell receptor beta chain emerged from a study of blood T cell repertoires in COVID-19 (dated by TCRdb to 2018 to 2020). With regard to the full study: Samples covering the acute and convalescent phases of COVID-19 were provided by collaborators in the United States, Italy and Spain. The prospective study material was composed of cDNA or gDNA derived from T cells, B-cell-depleted T cells, or PBMCs. Subjects who had been exposed to COVID-19, were actively infected with it, or had recovered from it provided the deeply sampled blood TCRbeta repertoires that made up the dataset. The repertoires were made available in a free public database intended to serve as a resource for research on the immune response to SARS-CoV-2. The samples were drawn from two sources: the first 160 participants of the ongoing ImmuneRACE study, and over 950 subjects contributed by 6 global collaborators. The sample metadata nearly always contained a de-identified subject ID, COVID-19 status, age in years and sex. Where HLA class I and class II types were available, the types were taken from metadata supplied by the sample provider, not from assay-based typing.

Whole blood was collected in K2EDTA tubes by collaborating institutions according to the institutions' own protocols. Collaborator samples were shipped for TCRbeta analysis as frozen whole blood, isolated PBMCs, or DNA extracted from either sample type. What the work shows at the level of the full study, not this receptor alone: The amount of clinical and demographic metadata varied by source and participant and was provided uncurated.

As concerns this clone: The target of this receptor is not known. The record has no base qualities; no much larger clone is one base away.

The immunoSEQ Assay, a bias-controlled multiplex PCR, was used to amplify TCRbeta CDR3 regions from genomic DNA. The authors' pipeline ran thus. The number of nucleated cells in each sample was estimated from the amplification of reference gene primers within the assay. To quantify the absolute abundance of each unique TCRbeta CDR3 rearrangement, sequence reads were collapsed and filtered. For each sample, productive Simpson clonality was calculated as the square root of Simpson's diversity index over productive rearrangements. Not all clones reach the TCRdb copy of this immuneACCESS table, which keeps in-frame sequences only. Checked studies attribute under half of the gap to unresolved V genes and leave the rest unexplained. The V and J calls and clone size come from that table; D and trimming were worked out from the DNA. Here the sample has 15,000 to 20,000 clones; roughly 87% occur a single time. The top ten hold about 50% of the sample.

Sequencing used peripheral blood. This TCR was sampled from a human donor in a cohort sampled during active COVID-19.

The base sequence is TGCGCCAGCAGCCAAGATAGGGGGGGAGAGACCCAGTACTTC. It translates to CASSQDRGGETQYF. The rearranged segments are TRBV4-3 and TRBJ2-5, with TRBD2 perhaps the D gene, on 7 matching bases. V drops 0 bases and J drops 4 bases, leaving 9 bases in between. CDR3 length: 14 amino acids, cysteine to phenylalanine. Of all the DNA, just the CDR3 is kept, 42 bases in frame from base 1. From the germline V gene, CDR1 is LGHNA and CDR2 is YSLEER.